This entry lists 11 T cell receptor beta chains sequenced from one sample in a study of regulatory T cells in long-lasting Graves disease. As to time point: persistent/refractory GD, antithyroid drugs over 5 years with positive TRAb. From RNA extracted from PBMCs, the TCR library was made. iRepertoire HTBI primers and Arm-PCR of CDR3 regions built TCR beta libraries. TCRdb re-called the multiplex PCR reads with MiXCR, one entry per CDR3 protein. The sample consists of a few hundred thousand distinct CDR3 sequences, around 24% of them appearing once. The sample here was peripheral blood mononuclear cells (PBMCs), taken when the disease was refractory, from a patient treated with antithyroid drugs. These receptors came from a female donor with Graves disease.

This sequence joins TRBV5-1 and TRBJ2-7; TRBD1 aligns across 9 bases. V lost 0 bases and J lost 0; bases outside the gene matches: 1. The CDR3 has 15 amino acids. CDR1 and CDR2 (germline): SGHRS, YFSETQ. The CDR3 DNA is TGCGCCAGCAGCTTGGGGGACAGGGCCTCCTACGAGCAGTACTTC. It codes for CASSLGDRASYEQYF.

V gene TRBV2 combines with J gene TRBJ2-7; no clear D gene. Trimming took 5 bases from V and 4 from J, leaving 9 bases between them. Germline CDR1 and CDR2: SNHLY and FYNNEI. The CDR3 contains 12 residues. The CDR3 loop is CASSRNDYEQYF. CDR3 coding DNA: TGTGCCAGCAGTCGAAATGATTACGAGCAGTACTTC.

This clonotype was seen more than once but under ten times. The chain uses TRBV6-4 and TRBJ2-7, with no clear D. Trimming removed 6 bases at V and 2 bases at J, with 17 bases between. The CDR3 contains 15 residues. The germline V gene has CDR1 MRHNA and CDR2 SNTAGT. The CDR3 bases are TGTGCCAGCAGGCAATTGGGCGAAGACCCCTACGAGCAGTACTTC. This codes for CASRQLGEDPYEQYF.

The gene calls are TRBV4-1 and TRBJ1-5, with D perhaps TRBD1 (6 bases). Trimming left V 0 bases short and J 6 bases short, with 18 bases between. This CDR3 is 17 amino acids long. CDR1 and CDR2 from the germline V gene are MGHRA and YSYEKL. This chain's CDR3 is CASSQDPLGQGFQPQHF. The CDR3 coding sequence is TGCGCCAGCAGCCAAGATCCCTTAGGTCAGGGGTTTCAGCCCCAGCATTTT.

This clonotype was detected ten times or more. This chain connects TRBV6-1 to TRBJ2-5; 7 bases align to TRBD1. Germline V lookup: CDR1 MNHNS, CDR2 SASEGT. There are 14 residues in the CDR3. V shed 6 bases and J 0 bases; nucleotides not matched to a gene: 4. CDR3 bases: TGTGCCAGCAGGAGGACAGGATACCAAGAGACCCAGTACTTC. Translation: CASRRTGYQETQYF.

The J gene is TRBJ2-1, the V gene TRBV20-1, with 10 bases fitting TRBD2. CDR3 length: 17 amino acids. Trimming took 0 bases from V and 9 from J; bases not matched to a gene: 14. Germline CDR1 reads DFQATT; CDR2 reads SNEGSKA (reference sequence). CDR3 sequence: CSARDRRRLAGVGEQFF. The CDR3 DNA is TGCAGTGCTAGAGATCGAAGGCGGCTAGCGGGAGTGGGTGAGCAGTTCTTC.

This clonotype was detected a few times. The chain employs TRBV19 and TRBJ1-1, with D uncertain. Per germline, CDR1 LNHDA and CDR2 SQIVND (reference sequence). V was cut by 8 bases and J by 1 base, with 17 bases left in between. This CDR3 comprises 15 residues. The CDR3 coding sequence is TGTGCCAGTGCTGTTGACCTTTTCTGGAACACTGAAGCTTTCTTT. Protein product: CASAVDLFWNTEAFF.

This clonotype has more than one count but fewer than ten. CDR3 in amino acids: CASGLAGGPGETQYF. The CDR3 nucleotides are TGTGCCAGCGGACTAGCGGGAGGGCCGGGAGAGACCCAGTACTTC. The V and J genes are TRBV18 and TRBJ2-5, with TRBD2 identical over 15 bases. V trimming: 8 bases; J trimming: 4 bases; junction bases outside the gene matches: 5. Germline CDR1 and CDR2: KGHSH and LQKENI. CDR3 length: 15 residues.

A word on this clonotype: A read error may be the cause here, since a much bigger clone is one base away. The CDR3 DNA follows: TGTGCCAGCCTAGCGAACACTGAAGCTTTCTTT. This sequence encodes CASLANTEAFF. This chain connects TRBV10-3 to TRBJ1-1, with no clear D. The V gene's germline CDR1 is ENHRY and CDR2 SYGVKD. The CDR3 spans 11 residues. V lost 10 bases and J lost 1, with 7 bases in between.

At least ten counts were recorded for this clonotype. The CDR3: CASSIRTGGETQYF. The CDR3, as DNA: TGTGCCAGTAGTATACGGACGGGCGGTGAGACCCAGTACTTC. This sequence joins TRBV19 and TRBJ2-5; no clear D. This CDR3 has 14 residues. In germline, CDR1 is LNHDA, CDR2 SQIVND (reference sequence). V was pared by 2 bases and J by 5 bases, with 12 bases between.

J is TRBJ2-7 and V is TRBV7-2, with D perhaps matching TRBD1 or TRBD2 (5 bases each). This CDR3 comprises 14 residues. Germline CDR1 and CDR2: SGHTA and FQGNSA. Trimming left V 7 bases short and J 7 bases short, with 20 bases between. This chain's CDR3 is CASNRDQLVGEQYF. CDR3 in DNA: TGTGCCAGCAACCGGGACCAGTTGGTTGGGGAGCAGTACTTC.